Presented here are 20 T cell receptor beta chains from one specimen sequenced in a study of blood T cell repertoires in COVID-19. Measured with immunoSEQ multiplex PCR; TCRdb has only the in-frame clones, and not every one. Among about 200,000 clones, about 90% were seen once, and the ten largest hold approximately 1.5%. Sequenced material: peripheral blood. Source of these receptors: a man between 18 and 29 years old with active or convalescent COVID-19.

This chain uses TRBV23-1 with TRBJ1-4; the match to TRBD1 covers 8 bases. TRBV23-1 is designated an ORF whose function remains uncertain. V lost 2 bases and J lost 5; bases outside the gene matches: 10. The CDR3 has 17 amino acids. CDR3 protein: CASSQILRTGPNEKLFF. DNA for the CDR3: TGCGCCAGCAGTCAAATCCTTAGGACAGGGCCAAATGAAAAACTGTTTTTT.

The rearrangement uses TRBV3-1 (or the pseudogene TRBV3-2) and TRBJ1-6, with TRBD1 matching 7 bases. Germline V gene data show CDR1 as LGHDT and CDR2 as YNNKEL (reference sequence). CDR3 size: 15 residues. The V and J ends lost 1 base and 10 bases, in that order; junction bases with no gene match: 7. CDR3 DNA: TGTGCCAGCAGCCAAGTTTCCAGGGGGACATCACCCCTCCACTTT. Protein sequence: CASSQVSRGTSPLHF.

This clone was seen only a few times. The chain recombines TRBV2 with TRBJ1-2; 10 bases agree with TRBD1. Germline CDR1 reads SNHLY; CDR2 reads FYNNEI. J was trimmed by 4 bases and V by 6 bases; bases with no gene match: 5. This CDR3 spans 14 amino acids. CDR3 sequence: CASSLGQGPYGYTF. CDR3 sequence (DNA): TGTGCCAGCAGCTTGGGACAGGGGCCCTATGGCTACACCTTC.

This rearrangement joins TRBV6-1 to TRBJ1-2, with a tentative D call TRBD1 (6 bases). Germline loops: CDR1 MNHNS, CDR2 SASEGT. The CDR3 consists of 16 residues. V was pared by 1 base and J by 0 bases, with 12 bases between. For the CDR3, the DNA is TGTGCCAGCAGTGAAGGACAGGTACAAGCTAACTATGGCTACACCTTC. This encodes CASSEGQVQANYGYTF.

This clone was observed once. The gene calls are TRBV7-9 and TRBJ1-3; D remains ambiguous. CDR3 length: 16 residues. V shed 1 base and J shed 7 bases, with 17 bases lying between them. Germline loops: CDR1 SEHNR, CDR2 FQNEAQ (reference sequence). The CDR3 protein is CASSLVGPINGNTIYF. The CDR3 nucleotides read TGTGCCAGCAGCTTAGTGGGTCCTATAAACGGGAACACCATATATTTT.

The chain combines TRBV7-8 with TRBJ1-2; D perhaps matches TRBD1 (6 bases). CDR1 is SGHVS, CDR2 FQNEAQ, per germline. The CDR3 is 16 amino acids. Trimming took 2 bases from V and 5 from J, leaving 18 bases between them. CDR3 coding DNA: TGTGCCAGCAGCTTATTTGTGGCAGGGGAGGGGTATGGCTACACCTTC. It is translated as CASSLFVAGEGYGYTF.

Concerning this clone itself: Other DNA sequences in the same sample also yield this CDR3. This chain's CDR3 is CASSQTSLQETQYF. CDR3 DNA: TGTGCCAGCAGCCAGACTAGTTTACAGGAGACCCAGTACTTC. This chain uses TRBV7-9 with TRBJ2-5; a possible D gene is TRBD2 (6 bases). V was clipped by 5 bases and J by 5 bases, with 15 bases between them. The CDR3 runs to 14 residues. The germline V gene has CDR1 SEHNR and CDR2 FQNEAQ (reference sequence).

This clone was seen more than once but under ten times. V gene TRBV15 combines with J gene TRBJ1-2, with 9 bases that match TRBD1. CDR1 is LNHNV and CDR2 is YYDKDF in the germline V gene (reference sequence). V lost 0 bases to trimming and J lost 1 base; unmatched junction nucleotides: 12. The CDR3 spans 19 residues. Written as DNA, the CDR3 is TGTGCCACCAGCAGAGATGGGGTTGACAGGGGGATAAGTAACTATGGCTACACCTTC. Its translation: CATSRDGVDRGISNYGYTF. The full variable domain, rest sourced from reference TRBV15 and TRBJ1-2, is DAMVIQNPRYQVTQFGKPVTLSCSQTLNHNVMYWYQQKSSQAPKLLFHYYDKDFNNEADTPDNFQSRRPNTSFCFLDIRSPGLGDTAMYLCATSRDGVDRGISNYGYTFGSGTRLTVV.

The rearrangement links TRBV6-1 to TRBJ2-2; 9 nucleotides line up with TRBD2. The CDR3 runs to 15 residues. V was clipped by 2 bases and J by 7 bases; unmatched bases: 5. Germline CDR1 reads MNHNS; CDR2 reads SASEGT. For the CDR3, the DNA is TGTGCCAGCAGTGAAATCACTAGCGGGCACGGGGAGCTGTTTTTT. Translating it yields CASSEITSGHGELFF.

J is TRBJ1-6 and V is TRBV29-1; 9 bases match TRBD1. From germline, CDR1 is SQVTM and CDR2 ANQGSEA. Trimming at V came to 7 bases and at J to 5 bases, leaving 3 bases not matched to a gene. The CDR3 is 13 amino acids. CDR3 nucleotides: TGCAGCGCTTGGACAGGGGATAATTCACCCCTCCACTTT. It translates to CSAWTGDNSPLHF. Together with reference TRBV29-1 and TRBJ1-6, the CDR3 gives the full variable domain: SAVISQKPSRDICQRGTSLTIQCQVDSQVTMMFWYRQQPGQSLTLIATANQGSEATYESGFVIDKFPISRPNLTFSTLTVSNMSPEDSSIYLCSAWTGDNSPLHFGNGTRLTVT.

The chain couples TRBV28 to TRBJ2-7; TRBD1 agrees at 7 bases. CDR1 MDHEN and CDR2 SYDVKM come from the germline V gene. The CDR3 runs 17 residues. V dropped 2 bases and J dropped 2; count of bases not matched to a gene: 12. CDR3 sequence: CASSLTPFGTETYEQYF. CDR3 DNA: TGTGCCAGCAGTTTAACCCCCTTCGGGACAGAGACCTACGAGCAGTACTTC.

The gene calls are TRBV5-8 and TRBJ1-1; the match to TRBD1 covers 8 bases. Germline V lookup: CDR1 SGHTS, CDR2 YDEGEE. Unmatched junction bases numbered 7, after V lost 4 bases and J lost 5 bases. This CDR3 is 14 amino acids long. CDR3 amino acids: CASSRGQVGTEAFF. CDR3 sequence (DNA): TGTGCCAGCAGCCGGGGACAGGTTGGAACTGAAGCTTTCTTT. The full variable domain, in which reference TRBV5-8 and TRBJ1-1 provide the parts outside the CDR3, is EAGVTQSPTHLIKTRGQQATLRCSPISGHTSVYWYQQALGLGLQFLLWYDEGEERNRGNFPPRFSGRQFPNYSSELNVNALELEDSALYLCASSRGQVGTEAFFGQGTRLTVV.

V gene TRBV19 combines with J gene TRBJ2-3; tentatively, D is TRBD2 (6 bases). Germline V CDR1 and CDR2: LNHDA, SQIVND (reference sequence). Trimming cost V 5 bases and J 5 bases, with 17 bases left between them. CDR3 length: 15 amino acids. The CDR3 sequence: CASSASGTERDTQYF. The CDR3 nucleotides are TGTGCCAGTAGTGCCTCCGGGACTGAGAGAGATACGCAGTATTTT.

V and J are TRBV6-5 and TRBJ1-1; no definite D call. The CDR3 length is 14 residues. V lost 6 bases to trimming and J lost 4 bases, with 15 bases between them. The germline gives CDR1 MNHEY, CDR2 SVGAGI. CDR3 DNA: TGTGCCAGCAGGTACGGCGGAGGGAGCACTGAAGCTTTCTTT. It is translated as CASRYGGGSTEAFF.

V is TRBV6-5 and J is TRBJ1-2; 12 positions agree with TRBD1. Germline CDR1 MNHEY, CDR2 SVGAGI. V trimming: 2 bases; J trimming: 8 bases; junction bases outside the gene matches: 6. The CDR3 covers 15 residues. CDR3 coding DNA: TGTGCCAGCAGTTACGGGGGACAGGGGGCGGGCGGCTACACCTTC. Encoded protein: CASSYGGQGAGGYTF.

This sequence joins TRBV15 and TRBJ2-1; TRBD2 aligns across 7 bases. Germline V lookup: CDR1 LNHNV, CDR2 YYDKDF (reference sequence). V shed 0 bases, J shed 8 bases, and the junction held 13 bases outside the gene matches. The CDR3 length is 17 residues. The CDR3 spells CATSRDRRGSHPYEQFF. CDR3 in DNA: TGTGCCACCAGCAGAGATCGCCGCGGGAGTCATCCGTATGAGCAGTTCTTC. Combining the CDR3 with reference TRBV15 and TRBJ2-1 gives the whole variable domain DAMVIQNPRYQVTQFGKPVTLSCSQTLNHNVMYWYQQKSSQAPKLLFHYYDKDFNNEADTPDNFQSRRPNTSFCFLDIRSPGLGDTAMYLCATSRDRRGSHPYEQFFGPGTRLTVL.

The chain has TRBV19 and TRBJ1-2; D not resolved. V was pared by 3 bases and J by 0 bases, with 5 bases between. This CDR3 has 13 amino acids. Germline assignment: CDR1 LNHDA and CDR2 SQIVND (reference sequence). CDR3 nucleotides: TGTGCCAGTAGTATCGGGGCTAACTATGGCTACACCTTC. It codes for CASSIGANYGYTF.

The rearrangement uses TRBV12-3 or TRBV12-4 and TRBJ2-1; 8 nucleotides match TRBD1. V dropped 5 bases and J dropped 8; count of bases not matched to a gene: 5. This CDR3 region has 13 residues. The CDR3 DNA reads TGTGCCAGCAGTACCAGGGGGCTCCATGAGCAGTTCTTC. This sequence encodes CASSTRGLHEQFF.

This chain links TRBV7-6 with TRBJ2-1; D is perhaps TRBD2 (5 bases). This CDR3 contains 17 residues. Per germline, CDR1 SGHVS and CDR2 FNYEAQ. Trimming removed 0 bases from V and 2 bases from J, with 14 bases in between. CDR3 amino acids: CASSLATPSGTYNEQFF. CDR3 in DNA: TGTGCCAGCAGCTTAGCGACCCCAAGCGGAACCTACAATGAGCAGTTCTTC.

The chain carries TRBV2 and TRBJ2-3, with TRBD2 as a possible D gene (5 bases). Trimming removed 2 bases from V and 3 bases from J, with 12 bases in between. Germline CDR1 is SNHLY and CDR2 is FYNNEI. This CDR3 is built from 15 residues. The CDR3 sequence: CASSETSGLTDTQYF. DNA of the CDR3: TGTGCCAGCAGTGAAACGAGCGGTCTAACAGATACGCAGTATTTT.